A selection of T cell receptor beta chains follows, all from one sample in a study of OX40 agonist ivuxolimab in advanced cancers. This table comes from immunoSEQ multiplex PCR, and its TCRdb copy is limited to in-frame clones, with some not included. The data contain 52,000 or so clones, 65% to 85% of them singletons. Material: CD4+ or CD8+ T cells sorted from blood, obtained in a trial of the OX40 agonist ivuxolimab. The receptor source for this set is an adult with an advanced solid tumor such as melanoma, head and neck, liver or kidney cancer. The CDR3 runs from the conserved cysteine through the conserved F or W. The D gene is left open where the match is weak. Clone size is stated in some rows and not others, as once, few, many or a class when expanded.

v_call	d_call	cdr3_length	j_call	clone_size	cdr3_aa	cdr3_nt
TRBV10-3	-	16	TRBJ1-5	-	CAISDEKGTRNQPQHF	TGTGCCATCAGTGATGAGAAGGGTACTCGCAATCAGCCCCAGCATTTT
TRBV7-9	-	15	TRBJ1-5	few	CASSQGAQGDQPQHF	TGTGCCAGCAGCCAAGGGGCACAGGGAGACCAGCCCCAGCATTTT
TRBV5-1	TRBD1	17	TRBJ1-1	-	CASSEKFRDRVGTEAFF	TGCGCCAGCAGCGAGAAGTTCCGGGACAGGGTAGGGACTGAAGCTTTCTTT
TRBV15	TRBD2	17	TRBJ2-5	-	CATSIGLAGGPTETQYF	TGTGCCACCAGCATAGGACTAGCGGGAGGCCCAACGGAGACCCAGTACTTC
TRBV7-9	TRBD1	16	TRBJ2-7	-	CASTSIFGTGAYEQYF	TGTGCCAGCACCTCCATTTTCGGGACAGGGGCCTACGAGCAGTACTTC
TRBV18	-	12	TRBJ2-5	-	CASSPGQETQYF	TGTGCCAGCTCACCGGGACAAGAGACCCAGTACTTC
TRBV2	-	12	TRBJ2-7	-	CASSPGGYEQYF	TGTGCCAGCAGCCCAGGTGGCTACGAGCAGTACTTC
TRBV4-2	-	15	TRBJ1-2	-	CASSQGGPERYGYTF	TGTGCCAGCAGCCAAGGGGGCCCGGAGCGGTATGGCTACACCTTC
TRBV7-2	-	13	TRBJ1-5	-	CASSLEGHQPQHF	TGTGCCAGCAGCTTAGAAGGGCATCAGCCCCAGCATTTT
TRBV4-2	TRBD2	16	TRBJ2-7	-	CASSRGTSGSSYEQYF	TGTGCCAGCAGCCGTGGGACTAGCGGGAGCTCCTACGAGCAGTACTTC
TRBV27	-	16	TRBJ1-4	-	CASSPIDRRANEKLFF	TGTGCCAGCAGTCCCATAGACAGGCGTGCTAATGAAAAACTGTTTTTT
TRBV6-5	-	13	TRBJ1-2	-	CASSSRSSYGYTF	TGTGCCAGCAGCTCCAGATCAAGCTATGGCTACACCTTC
TRBV7-8	TRBD1	19	TRBJ2-2	few	CASTPPRDRGFRDTGELFF	TGTGCCAGCACCCCCCCCCGGGACAGGGGATTTCGTGACACCGGGGAGCTGTTTTTT
TRBV11-3	-	16	TRBJ2-1	-	CASSLGFGGAVDEQFF	TGTGCCAGCAGCTTAGGTTTTGGCGGAGCCGTCGATGAGCAGTTCTTC
TRBV15	-	15	TRBJ2-5	few	CATSRSRGPQETQYF	TGTGCCACCAGCAGATCAAGAGGTCCGCAAGAGACCCAGTACTTC
TRBV5-1	-	15	TRBJ2-3	-	CASSLGMGSTDTQYF	TGCGCCAGCAGCTTGGGGATGGGGAGCACAGATACGCAGTATTTT
TRBV5-4	TRBD1	14	TRBJ2-5	-	CASSPLDRGETQYF	TGTGCCAGCAGCCCCTTGGACAGGGGGGAGACCCAGTACTTC